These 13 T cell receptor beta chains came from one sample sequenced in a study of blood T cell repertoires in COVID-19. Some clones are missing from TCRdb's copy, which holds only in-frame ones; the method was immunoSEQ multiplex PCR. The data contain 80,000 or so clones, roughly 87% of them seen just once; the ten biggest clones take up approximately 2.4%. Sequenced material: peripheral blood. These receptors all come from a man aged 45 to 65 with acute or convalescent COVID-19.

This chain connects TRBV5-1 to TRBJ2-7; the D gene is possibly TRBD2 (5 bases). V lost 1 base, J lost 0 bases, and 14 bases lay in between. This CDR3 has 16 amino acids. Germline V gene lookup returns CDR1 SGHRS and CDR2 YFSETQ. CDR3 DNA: TGCGCCAGCAGCTTGACGACATCGGGGTTCTCCTACGAGCAGTACTTC. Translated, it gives CASSLTTSGFSYEQYF.

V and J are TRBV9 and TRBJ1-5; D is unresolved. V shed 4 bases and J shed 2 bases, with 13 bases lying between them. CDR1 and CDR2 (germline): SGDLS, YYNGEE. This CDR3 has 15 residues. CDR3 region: CASSPGSSGNQPQHF. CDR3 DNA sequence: TGTGCCAGCAGCCCCGGGTCGAGTGGCAATCAGCCCCAGCATTTT.

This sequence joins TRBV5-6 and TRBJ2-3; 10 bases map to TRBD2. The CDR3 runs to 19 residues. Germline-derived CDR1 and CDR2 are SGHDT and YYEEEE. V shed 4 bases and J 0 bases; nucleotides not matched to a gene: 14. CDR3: CASSPGLAAVDASTDTQYF. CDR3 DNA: TGTGCCAGCAGCCCTGGACTAGCGGCCGTGGATGCTAGCACAGATACGCAGTATTTT.

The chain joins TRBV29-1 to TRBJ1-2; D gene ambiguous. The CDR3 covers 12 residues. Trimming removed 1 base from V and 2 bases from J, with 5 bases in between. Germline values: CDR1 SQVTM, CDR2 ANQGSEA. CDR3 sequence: CSVEGRNYGYTF. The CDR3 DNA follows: TGCAGCGTTGAAGGGCGGAACTATGGCTACACCTTC.

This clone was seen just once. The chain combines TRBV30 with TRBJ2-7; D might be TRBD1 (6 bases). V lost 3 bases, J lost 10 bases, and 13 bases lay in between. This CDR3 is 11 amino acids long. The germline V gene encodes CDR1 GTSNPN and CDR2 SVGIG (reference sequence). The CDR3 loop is CAWSRGQNQYV. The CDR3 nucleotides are TGTGCCTGGAGCCGCGGACAGAACCAGTACGTC.

CDR3 region: CATPSGRYEQFF. Here the CDR3 DNA reads TGTGCCACTCCCTCGGGGAGGTATGAGCAGTTCTTC. The chain uses TRBV24-1 and TRBJ2-1; D possibly corresponds to TRBD2 (6 bases). CDR1 is KGHDR and CDR2 is SFDVKD in the germline V gene. The CDR3 has 12 residues. With 10 bases removed from V and 8 bases from J, the gap between germline ends came to 14 bases.

The CDR3: CASSLTAGGNEQFF. Here the CDR3 DNA reads TGTGCCAGCAGCCTCACGGCAGGGGGCAATGAGCAGTTCTTC. This rearrangement joins TRBV11-3 to TRBJ2-1; TRBD1 agrees at 7 bases. Germline-derived CDR1 and CDR2 are SGHNT and YENEEA. Losses at the gene ends were 5 bases for V and 6 bases for J; bases not matched to a gene: 7. CDR3 size: 14 residues.

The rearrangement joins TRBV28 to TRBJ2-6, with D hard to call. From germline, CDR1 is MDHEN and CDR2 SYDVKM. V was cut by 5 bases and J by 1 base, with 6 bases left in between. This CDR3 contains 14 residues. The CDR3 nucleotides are TGTGCCAGCAGTAAGAGGTCTGGGGCCAACGTCCTGACTTTC. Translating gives CASSKRSGANVLTF.

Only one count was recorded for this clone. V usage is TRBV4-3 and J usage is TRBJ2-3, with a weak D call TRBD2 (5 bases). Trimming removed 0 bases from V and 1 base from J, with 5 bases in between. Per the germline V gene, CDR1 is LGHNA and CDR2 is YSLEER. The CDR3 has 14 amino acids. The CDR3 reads CASSQDGGTDTQYF. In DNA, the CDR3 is TGCGCCAGCAGCCAAGACGGGGGCACAGATACGCAGTATTTT.

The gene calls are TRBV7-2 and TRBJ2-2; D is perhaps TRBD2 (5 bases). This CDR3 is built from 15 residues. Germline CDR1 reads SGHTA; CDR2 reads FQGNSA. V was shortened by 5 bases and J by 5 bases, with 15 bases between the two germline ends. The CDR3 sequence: CASSVNGLATGELFF. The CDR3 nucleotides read TGTGCCAGCAGCGTAAATGGACTCGCTACCGGGGAGCTGTTTTTT.

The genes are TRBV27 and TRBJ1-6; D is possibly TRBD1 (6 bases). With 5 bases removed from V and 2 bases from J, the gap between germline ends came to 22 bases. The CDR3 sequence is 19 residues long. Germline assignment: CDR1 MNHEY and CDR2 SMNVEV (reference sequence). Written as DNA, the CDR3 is TGTGCCAGCAGTACATCCGCGGTGGGGGCTGGGCCCTATAATTCACCCCTCCACTTT. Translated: CASSTSAVGAGPYNSPLHF.

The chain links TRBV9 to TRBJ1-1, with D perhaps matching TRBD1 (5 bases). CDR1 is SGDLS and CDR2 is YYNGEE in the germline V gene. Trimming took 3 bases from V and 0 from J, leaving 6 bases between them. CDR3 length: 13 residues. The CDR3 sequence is CASSDRLNTEAFF. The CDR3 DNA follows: TGTGCCAGCAGCGACAGGCTGAACACTGAAGCTTTCTTT.

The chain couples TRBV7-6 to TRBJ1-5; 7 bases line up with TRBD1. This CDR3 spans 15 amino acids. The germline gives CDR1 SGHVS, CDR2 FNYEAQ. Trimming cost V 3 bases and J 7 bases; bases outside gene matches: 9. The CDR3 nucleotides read TGTGCCAGCAGCTTGCAGGAGGGGGCAACGCAGCCCCAGCATTTT. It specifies CASSLQEGATQPQHF.